These T cell receptor beta chains were read from a single sample in a study of shared clonotypes between healthy human individuals. Sequenced by immunoSEQ multiplex PCR; TCRdb stores in-frame clones only, minus some. The sample shows about 1 million clones, 70% to 80% of them seen only once. Sequencing was done on a sample of memory CD4+ T cells sorted from blood. The receptors originated from a man aged 18-30 years in good health. The CDR3 runs from the conserved cysteine through the conserved F or W. D genes are given only for firm matches. Clone size appears in some rows only: once, few, many, or a class for an expanded clone.

v_call	j_call	clone_size	d_call	cdr3_length	cdr3_aa	cdr3_nt
TRBV9	TRBJ1-6	once	TRBD1	16	CASSPRDRAYNSPLHF	TGTGCCAGCAGCCCACGGGACAGGGCCTATAATTCACCCCTCCACTTT
TRBV5-1	TRBJ1-2	-	-	14	CASSLGQTTLGYTF	TGCGCCAGCAGCTTGGGACAGACTACTTTGGGCTACACCTTC
TRBV6-1	TRBJ2-6	-	-	13	CASRGFGANVLTF	TGTGCCAGCAGGGGGTTTGGGGCCAACGTCCTGACTTTC
TRBV9	TRBJ2-1	-	-	16	CASSVEGAVNGNEQFF	TGTGCCAGCAGCGTAGAGGGAGCGGTAAATGGGAATGAGCAGTTCTTC
TRBV10-3	TRBJ2-7	-	TRBD2	15	CAISEPGGSTYEQYF	TGTGCCATCAGTGAGCCCGGGGGGTCGACCTACGAGCAGTACTTC
TRBV30	TRBJ2-5	many	-	14	CAWSVGASRETQYF	TGTGCCTGGAGTGTGGGAGCATCCCGGGAGACCCAGTACTTC
TRBV5-4	TRBJ1-4	-	-	15	CASSLKTDPNEKLFF	TGTGCCAGCAGCTTGAAGACGGACCCGAATGAAAAACTGTTTTTT
TRBV7-7	TRBJ2-5	-	-	13	CASSFSRGETQYF	TGTGCTAGCAGCTTCTCCAGGGGTGAGACCCAGTACTTC
TRBV11-3	TRBJ2-5	-	-	15	CASSSGGEYLETQYF	TGTGCCAGCAGCTCAGGGGGGGAGTACTTGGAGACCCAGTACTTC
TRBV27	TRBJ1-6	many	-	12	CASSSGNSPLHF	TGTGCCAGCAGTTCGGGGAATTCACCCCTCCACTTT
TRBV2	TRBJ2-3	-	-	12	CASSKATDTQYF	TGTGCCAGCAGTAAAGCCACAGATACGCAGTATTTT
TRBV5-4	TRBJ1-4	-	TRBD1	15	CASSPRQGKGEKLFF	TGTGCCAGCAGCCCTAGACAGGGGAAGGGAGAAAAACTGTTTTTT
TRBV7-9	TRBJ1-1	-	-	12	CASGDMNTEAFF	TGTGCCAGCGGGGATATGAACACTGAAGCTTTCTTT
TRBV6-5	TRBJ2-1	-	-	14	CASKLRGGYNEQFF	TGTGCCAGCAAGCTGCGCGGCGGCTACAATGAGCAGTTCTTC
TRBV2	TRBJ2-7	-	TRBD2	16	CASTLLAGAIPGEQYF	TGTGCCAGCACCTTACTAGCGGGGGCCATCCCCGGCGAGCAGTACTTC
TRBV30	TRBJ2-2	-	-	13	CAWSETSTGELFF	TGTGCCTGGAGCGAGACTAGCACCGGGGAGCTGTTTTTT
TRBV10-3	TRBJ2-3	-	TRBD2	17	CAISGGLAGEITDTQYF	TGTGCCATCAGTGGGGGACTAGCGGGAGAGATCACAGATACGCAGTATTTT
TRBV7-2	TRBJ1-2	-	-	13	CASSVNSVGGYTF	TGTGCCAGCAGCGTAAACTCCGTAGGTGGCTACACCTTC
TRBV5-6	TRBJ1-1	-	-	13	CASSLMGSTEAFF	TGTGCCAGCAGCTTGATGGGGAGCACTGAAGCTTTCTTT
TRBV7-8	TRBJ1-6	-	-	13	CASSFGLNSPLHF	TGTGCCAGCAGCTTTGGGCTGAATTCACCCCTCCACTTT
TRBV6-6	TRBJ2-5	-	-	11	CASSYIETQYF	TGTGCCAGCAGTTATATAGAGACCCAGTACTTC
TRBV15	TRBJ2-7	-	TRBD1	15	CATSPQTGIDYEQYF	TGTGCCACCAGCCCACAGACAGGGATAGACTACGAGCAGTACTTC
TRBV9	TRBJ2-3	many	-	15	CASSTAGRSLDTQYF	TGTGCCAGCAGCACCGCAGGGAGGTCATTAGATACGCAGTATTTT
TRBV7-2	TRBJ1-6	-	-	15	CASSPRWVYNSPLHF	TGTGCCAGCAGCCCCCGTTGGGTATATAATTCACCCCTCCACTTT
TRBV15	TRBJ1-6	-	-	13	CATAQAHNSPLHF	TGTGCCACCGCTCAAGCTCACAATTCACCCCTCCACTTT
TRBV19	TRBJ1-4	-	-	14	CASSVGHRNEKLFF	TGTGCCAGTAGCGTCGGACACCGAAATGAAAAACTGTTTTTT
TRBV4-1	TRBJ1-6	-	-	15	CASSYRGANNSPLHF	TGCGCCAGCAGTTATCGGGGGGCAAATAATTCACCCCTCCACTTT
TRBV4-1	TRBJ1-6	few	-	14	CASSQEGIESPLHF	TGCGCCAGCAGCCAAGAAGGAATCGAATCACCCCTCCACTTT
TRBV30	TRBJ1-1	-	-	14	CAWSVRTDNTEAFF	TGTGCCTGGAGTGTCCGGACAGATAACACTGAAGCTTTCTTT
TRBV6-6	TRBJ1-1	-	-	14	CASSYSGQKPEAFF	TGTGCCAGCAGTTACTCAGGCCAGAAGCCTGAAGCTTTCTTT
TRBV19	TRBJ2-3	-	TRBD2	14	CASSGLAGVDTQYF	TGTGCCAGTAGTGGACTAGCGGGAGTGGATACGCAGTATTTT
TRBV14	TRBJ2-2	-	-	13	CASSQSVVGELFF	TGTGCCAGCAGCCAGAGTGTCGTCGGGGAGCTGTTTTTT
TRBV6-1	TRBJ1-1	-	-	13	CASGIQGNTEAFF	TGTGCCAGCGGAATACAGGGAAATACTGAAGCTTTCTTT
TRBV14	TRBJ1-4	-	-	17	CASSQDSRLSTNEKLFF	TGTGCCAGCAGCCAAGACAGCCGACTATCAACTAATGAAAAACTGTTTTTT
TRBV6-5	TRBJ2-3	-	-	11	CASSYLNTQYF	TGTGCCAGCAGTTATTTAAATACGCAGTATTTT
TRBV9	TRBJ2-5	-	-	16	CASSTPKERSQETQYF	TGTGCCAGCAGCACTCCGAAGGAGCGGTCCCAAGAGACCCAGTACTTC
TRBV2	TRBJ2-5	-	TRBD2	14	CASSLGSGRETQYF	TGTGCCAGCAGTCTAGGTAGCGGGAGAGAGACCCAGTACTTC
TRBV6-6	TRBJ2-3	-	-	15	CASTYHQGGADTQYF	TGTGCCAGCACCTATCACCAGGGGGGAGCAGATACGCAGTATTTT
TRBV7-9	TRBJ1-2	-	-	14	CASSIDVPVYGYTF	TGTGCCAGCAGCATCGACGTTCCAGTCTATGGCTACACCTTC
TRBV18	TRBJ2-7	-	TRBD2	14	CASSPPSGAYEQYF	TGTGCCAGCTCACCACCCAGCGGGGCCTACGAGCAGTACTTC
TRBV7-2	TRBJ1-2	many	-	14	CASSLGEGPYGYTF	TGTGCCAGCAGCTTAGGCGAGGGGCCCTATGGCTACACCTTC
TRBV5-5	TRBJ2-5	few	-	13	CASSLHNMETQYF	TGTGCCAGCAGCTTGCACAATATGGAGACCCAGTACTTC
TRBV30	TRBJ2-3	-	TRBD2	15	CAWRAPGLVADTQYF	TGTGCCTGGAGAGCGCCGGGACTAGTGGCAGATACGCAGTATTTT
TRBV19	TRBJ2-7	-	TRBD1	12	CASGQGAYEQYF	TGTGCCAGTGGACAGGGGGCCTACGAGCAGTACTTC
TRBV12-5	TRBJ1-2	-	-	13	CASGLQPNYGYTF	TGTGCTAGTGGTCTACAGCCCAACTATGGCTACACCTTC
TRBV4-3	TRBJ2-3	-	TRBD1	15	CASSQLGQTTDTQYF	TGCGCCAGCAGCCAATTGGGACAGACCACAGATACGCAGTATTTT
TRBV19	TRBJ2-7	few	-	13	CASSIADTYEQYF	TGTGCCAGTAGTATCGCAGATACCTACGAGCAGTACTTC
TRBV5-4	TRBJ1-3	-	TRBD1	14	CASSNQGAGNTIYF	TGTGCCAGCAGCAACCAGGGGGCAGGAAACACCATATATTTT
TRBV7-9	TRBJ1-1	-	-	14	CASSPQGLHTEAFF	TGTGCCAGCAGCCCCCAGGGGCTCCACACTGAAGCTTTCTTT